This T cell receptor (beta chain) was obtained from a study of blood T cell repertoires in COVID-19. Study information: Sites across the United States, Italy and Spain contributed samples from acute and convalescent COVID-19. T cells, B-cell-depleted T cells, or PBMCs supplied cDNA or gDNA.

This clone was detected only a few times. This CDR3 spans 13 amino acids. Trimming cost V 4 bases and J 5 bases, with 11 bases left between them. Germline V gene data show CDR1 as SNHLY and CDR2 as FYNNEI. Methods used by the authors: The authors estimated nucleated cell counts from reference gene primer amplification. The data were produced by immunoSEQ multiplex PCR, yet TCRdb's version contains in-frame clones alone and is incomplete. The DNA was the basis for D and trimming; V, J and clone size are from that table. The data show 65,000 or so clones, approximately 84% seen once. The chain carries TRBV2 and TRBJ1-1, with a tentative D call TRBD1 (5 bases). The receptor was isolated from a man aged 60 to 69 with acute or convalescent COVID-19. Sequencing used peripheral blood. CDR3 sequence: CASSGQSKTEAFF. CDR3 DNA: TGTGCCAGCAGTGGACAGTCGAAGACTGAAGCTTTCTTT. The entire variable domain, with the rest obtained from reference TRBV2 and TRBJ1-1, is as follows: EPEVTQTPSHQVTQMGQEVILRCVPISNHLYFYWYRQILGQKVEFLVSFYNNEISEKSEIFDDQFSVERPDGSNFTLKIRSTKLEDSAMYFCASSGQSKTEAFFGQGTRLTVV.